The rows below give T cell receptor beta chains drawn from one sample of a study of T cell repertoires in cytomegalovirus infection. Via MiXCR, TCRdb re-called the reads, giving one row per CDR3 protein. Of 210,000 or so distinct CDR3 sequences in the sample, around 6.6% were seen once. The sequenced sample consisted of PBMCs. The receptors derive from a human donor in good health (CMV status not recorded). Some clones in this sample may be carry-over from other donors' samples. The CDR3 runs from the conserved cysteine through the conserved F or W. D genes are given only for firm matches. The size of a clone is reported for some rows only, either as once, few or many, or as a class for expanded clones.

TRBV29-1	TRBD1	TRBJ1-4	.	CSVKGQGDEKQFF	TGCAGCGTAAAGGGACAGGGTGATGAAAAACAGTTTTTT
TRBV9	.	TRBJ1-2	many	CASSVDRLNYGYTF	TGTGCCAGCAGCGTAGACAGGCTTAACTATGGCTACACCTTC
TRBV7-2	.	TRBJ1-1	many	CASSFGPRAFF	TGTGCCAGCAGCTTTGGGCCTAGGGCTTTCTTT
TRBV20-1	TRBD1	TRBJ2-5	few	CSASRQGDHLQETQYF	TGCAGTGCTTCCCGACAGGGGGACCACCTCCAAGAGACCCAGTACTTC
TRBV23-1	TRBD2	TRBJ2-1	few	CASSAGGPSRFF	TGCGCCTCCTCAGCGGGGGGGCCTTCTCGGTTCTTC
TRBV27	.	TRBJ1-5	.	CAKARRNQPQHF	TGTGCCAAGGCCAGGAGGAATCAGCCCCAGCATTTT
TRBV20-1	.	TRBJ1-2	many	CSARASDYGYTF	TGCAGTGCCCGCGCGTCGGACTATGGCTACACCTTC
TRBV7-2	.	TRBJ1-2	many	CASSLEAANYGYTF	TGTGCCAGCAGCTTAGAGGCAGCAAACTATGGCTACACCTTC
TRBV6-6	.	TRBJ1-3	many	CASSYSPGSNTIYF	TGTGCCAGCAGTTACTCCCCCGGCTCGAACACCATATATTTT
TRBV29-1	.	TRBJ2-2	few	CSVKTRNTGELFF	TGCAGCGTAAAAACTCGCAACACCGGGGAGCTGTTTTTT
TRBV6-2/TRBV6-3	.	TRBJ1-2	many	CASSAGTSYGYTF	TGTGCCAGCAGTGCCGGGACAAGCTATGGCTACACCTTC
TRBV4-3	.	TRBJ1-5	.	CASSSNLPGTPSNQPQHF	TGCGCCAGCAGCTCTAACCTACCCGGGACACCATCCAATCAGCCCCAGCATTTT
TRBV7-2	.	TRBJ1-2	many	CASSPDPDLIYGYTF	TGTGCCAGCAGCCCAGACCCAGACCTGATCTATGGCTACACCTTC